This T cell receptor (beta chain) emerged from a study of OX40 agonist ivuxolimab in advanced cancers. Notes on the research overall: Ivuxolimab was a fully human IgG2 agonistic monoclonal antibody targeting the costimulatory receptor OX40 (CD134). Intravenous ivuxolimab was administered to patients every 2 weeks at six dose levels: 0.01, 0.1, 0.3, 1.5, 3 and 10 mg/kg. Among the approximately 54 dose-escalation patients, some 20 had hepatocellular carcinoma, around 15 melanoma, 9 renal cell carcinoma and 9 head and neck cancer. The dose-escalation cohort was roughly 83% male with a mean age of approximately 60 years, ranging from about 20 to 80. Prior anti-PD-1, anti-PD-L1 or anti-CTLA-4 therapy was permitted, and checkpoint inhibitors had been received by less than 45% of dose-escalation patients. Partial responses occurred in three dose-escalation patients, of whom one had hepatocellular carcinoma and two had cutaneous melanoma. Peripheral TCRbeta sequencing aimed to test whether ivuxolimab altered TCR sequence diversity and caused clonal T-cell expansion. The paper covers the monotherapy dose-escalation part of the phase I ivuxolimab trial, which included N of about 51 patients. Overall study outcomes, separate from this receptor: Which antigens the clonally expanded peripheral T cells were specific for was not determined. In partial responders in the 0.1-3.0 mg/kg groups, normalized peripheral clonal expansion was found to be among the lowest, especially among CD8+ T cells. Clonal expansion of both CD4+ and CD8+ blood T cells was observed from baseline to week 6 at doses 0.1 to 3.0 mg/kg. On average, CD8+ T cells showed more expanded clones than CD4+ T cells after ivuxolimab. Low levels of normalized T-cell clonal expansion were also seen in some nonresponding patients.

In the case of this clone: Its antigen has not been determined. Per-base qualities were not stored, and no clone one base away is much larger.

For sequencing of the TCRbeta CDR3 region, genomic DNA was extracted from the sorted cells. The immunoSEQ Assay was used to sequence the TCRbeta CDR3 regions. The table was pulled from immuneACCESS by TCRdb, which kept in-frame rearrangements only. Such tables lose some clones; where checked, under half of the loss comes from unresolved V genes, and the rest has no known cause. The table for this sample lists some 43,000 clones; roughly 90% of them were counted only once. Of the sample, approximately 0.6% is held by the ten largest clones. The trial excluded patients who had a history of autoimmune disease or who were on systemic immunosuppression. Peripheral blood for TCR sequencing was collected from all dose cohorts at baseline, on cycle 4 day 1, and on cycle 7 day 1. Samples were obtained from an open-label, multicenter, first-in-human phase I dose-escalation trial of ivuxolimab. Adults with locally advanced or metastatic melanoma, renal cell carcinoma, hepatocellular carcinoma or head and neck squamous cell carcinoma were enrolled in the trial. CD4+ and CD8+ T cells were sorted separately from peripheral blood before TCR sequencing.

The junction shows trimming of 4 bases on V and 1 base on J, and the gene matches do not reach 1 base of it. The germline V gene (reference sequence) provides CDR1 MNHNY and CDR2 SVGAGI. The CDR3 covers 14 residues, taking in both the cysteine and the phenylalanine. The read is trimmed to its CDR3 DNA, 42 bases read in frame from base 1. Recombination joined TRBV6-6 with TRBJ1-5; 7 nucleotides in the junction match TRBD1. The sample here was CD4+ or CD8+ T cells sorted from blood, taken in a trial of the OX40 agonist ivuxolimab. This TCR derives from an adult with an advanced solid tumor such as melanoma, head and neck, liver or kidney cancer. The sequence in DNA is TGTGCCAGCAGTTCGGGACAGAGCAATCAGCCCCAGCATTTT. Its translation reads: CASSSGQSNQPQHF.